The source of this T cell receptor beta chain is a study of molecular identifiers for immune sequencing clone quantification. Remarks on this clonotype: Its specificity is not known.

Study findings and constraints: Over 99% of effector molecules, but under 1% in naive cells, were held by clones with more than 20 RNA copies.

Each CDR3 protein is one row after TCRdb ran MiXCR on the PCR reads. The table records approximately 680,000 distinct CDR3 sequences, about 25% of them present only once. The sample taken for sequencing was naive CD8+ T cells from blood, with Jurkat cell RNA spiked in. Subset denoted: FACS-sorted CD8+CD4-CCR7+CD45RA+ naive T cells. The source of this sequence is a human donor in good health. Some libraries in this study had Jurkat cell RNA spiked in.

CDR3 nucleotide sequence: TGTGCTAGTGGTTTGGCCCCCCGACTAGCGGGGGGGCCGCACGGGGAGCTGTTTTTT. It translates to CASGLAPRLAGGPHGELFF. The chain couples TRBV12-5 to TRBJ2-2; TRBD2 agrees at 14 bases. The CDR3 consists of 19 residues. The junction had 11 bases not matched to a gene; V was cut back by 1 base and J by 7 bases. From germline, CDR1 is LGHNT and CDR2 FRNRAP.